The present entry profiles one TCR beta chain with its context. These data belong to a study of monozygotic twins with inflammatory bowel disease. TCRdb re-called the 5' RACE reads and shows each CDR3 protein once, DNA omitted. The ten most abundant clones cover 7.4% of a sample with 150,000 to 200,000 distinct CDR3 sequences. Germline values: CDR1 LGHDT, CDR2 YNNKEL (reference sequence). This CDR3 spans 15 amino acids. Sequencing input: blood. The V gene is TRBV3-1, the J gene TRBJ2-1; checking the TCRdb D call of TRBD2 is not possible without DNA. The TCR sequence derives from a human donor with ulcerative colitis or Crohn's disease, or a healthy co-twin of an affected twin (not recorded which). CDR3 sequence reads: CASSRGAGVPNEQFF.